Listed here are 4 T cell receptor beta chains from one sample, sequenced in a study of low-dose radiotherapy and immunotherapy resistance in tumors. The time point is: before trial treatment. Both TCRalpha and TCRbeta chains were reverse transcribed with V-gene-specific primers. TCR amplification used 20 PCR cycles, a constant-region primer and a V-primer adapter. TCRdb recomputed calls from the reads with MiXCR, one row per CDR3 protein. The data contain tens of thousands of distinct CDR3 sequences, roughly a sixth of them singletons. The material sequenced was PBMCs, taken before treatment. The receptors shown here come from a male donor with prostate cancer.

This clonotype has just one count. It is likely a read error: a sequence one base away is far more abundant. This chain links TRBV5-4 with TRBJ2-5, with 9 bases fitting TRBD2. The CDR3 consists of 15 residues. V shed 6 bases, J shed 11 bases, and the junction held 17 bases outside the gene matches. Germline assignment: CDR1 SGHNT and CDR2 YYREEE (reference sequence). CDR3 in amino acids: CASIVAGAPYNEQYF. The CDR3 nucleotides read TGTGCCAGCATCGTAGCGGGGGCCCCCTACAATGAGCAGTACTTC.

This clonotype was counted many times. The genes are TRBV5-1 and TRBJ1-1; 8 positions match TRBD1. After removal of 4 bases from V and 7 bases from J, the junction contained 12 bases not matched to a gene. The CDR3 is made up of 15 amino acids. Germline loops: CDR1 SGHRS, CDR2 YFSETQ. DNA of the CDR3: TGCGCCAGCAGCCCCAAGGGCAGGGGGCACGATGAAGCTTTCTTT. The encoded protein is CASSPKGRGHDEAFF.

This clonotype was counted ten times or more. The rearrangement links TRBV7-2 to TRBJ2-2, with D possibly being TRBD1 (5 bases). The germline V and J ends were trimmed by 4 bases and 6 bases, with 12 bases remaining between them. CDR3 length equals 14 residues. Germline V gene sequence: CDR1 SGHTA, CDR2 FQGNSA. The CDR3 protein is CASSYGATPGELFF. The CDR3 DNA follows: TGTGCCAGCAGCTATGGGGCCACGCCCGGGGAGCTGTTTTTT.

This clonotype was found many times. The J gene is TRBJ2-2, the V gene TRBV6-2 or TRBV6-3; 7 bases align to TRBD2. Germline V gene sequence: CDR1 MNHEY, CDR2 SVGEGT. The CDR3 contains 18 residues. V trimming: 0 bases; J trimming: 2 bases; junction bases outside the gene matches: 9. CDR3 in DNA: TGTGCCAGCAGTTACTCGAAGGGCGGGGGACCAAACACCGGGGAGCTGTTTTTT. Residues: CASSYSKGGGPNTGELFF.